The 2 T cell receptor beta chains in this list originate from one sample, sequenced in a study of T cell changes during pregnancy in multiple sclerosis. Assay used: immunoSEQ multiplex PCR; TCRdb lists only in-frame clones, some missing. The sample yields more than 80,000 clones, about nine tenths seen once. Material: PBMCs, obtained in the first trimester of pregnancy. Receptors originate from a female donor in good health, serving as a control in a pregnancy study. Some clones in this sample may be carry-over from other donors' samples.

DNA for the CDR3: TGCAGCGTTGTCAGGGGGGCCTATGGCTACACCTTC. It codes for CSVVRGAYGYTF. The genes are TRBV29-1 and TRBJ1-2, with 7 bases aligning to TRBD1. The trim removed 4 bases at V and 4 bases at J, leaving 3 bases unmatched. CDR3 size: 12 residues. The germline V gene encodes CDR1 SQVTM and CDR2 ANQGSEA.

The gene calls are TRBV19 and TRBJ1-2; 8 bases fit TRBD1. V lost 0 bases, J lost 4 bases, and 4 bases stayed unmatched. This CDR3 has 15 residues. The germline V gene encodes CDR1 LNHDA and CDR2 SQIVND (reference sequence). CDR3 loop: CASSIDRGQAYGYTF. The CDR3 nucleotides are TGTGCCAGTAGTATAGATCGGGGACAGGCCTATGGCTACACCTTC.